This record looks at one TCR beta chain sequence and its context. This specimen belongs to a study of blood T cell repertoires in COVID-19. Sequencing was performed with immunoSEQ multiplex PCR; in TCRdb, only in-frame clones are kept and a portion is missing. The data show about 36,000 clones, roughly 84% seen once. The CDR3 length is 14 residues. The trim removed 6 bases at V and 3 bases at J, leaving 5 bases unmatched. In germline, CDR1 is SNHLY, CDR2 FYNNEI. The sequencing sample was made of peripheral blood. This chain joins TRBV2 and TRBJ1-2; 9 bases are a match to TRBD1. The sequence derives from a human donor in a cohort sampled during active COVID-19. The CDR3 loop reads CASSYRGRDYGYTF. The CDR3 coding sequence is TGTGCCAGCAGCTACAGGGGGCGGGACTATGGCTACACCTTC.